The 28 T cell receptor beta chains listed next were all sequenced from one sample in a study of T cell changes during pregnancy in multiple sclerosis (dated by TCRdb to between 2019 and 2020). The method was the immunoSEQ multiplex PCR assay. This is the immuneACCESS table as TCRdb keeps it, with only in-frame sequences that have V and J called. A part of the clones is gone; compared with another copy, unresolved V genes explain less than half, and the rest is unexplained. Recorded for this sample are approximately 60,000 clones; about 86% of them occurred a single time. Under 5.5% of the sample is held by the ten biggest clonotypes. Sequencing was performed on peripheral blood from another person, used as feeder cells. All receptors come from a human donor whose cells served as feeder cells for cultures in a pregnancy study.

V and J are TRBV2 and TRBJ1-3, with D hard to call. Germline V gives CDR1 SNHLY, CDR2 FYNNEI. This CDR3 has 17 amino acids. Trimming took 7 bases from V and 0 from J, leaving 19 bases between them. As DNA, the CDR3 is TGTGCCAGCATCCCCATCACTGGAATCCACTCTGGAAACACCATATATTTT. Translating it yields CASIPITGIHSGNTIYF.

V usage is TRBV6-5 and J usage is TRBJ2-3; no clear D gene. Between the trimmed V and J ends, which lost 2 bases and 6 bases, there was a span of 9 bases. The CDR3 covers 13 residues. The V gene's germline CDR1 is MNHEY and CDR2 SVGAGI. CDR3 in amino acids: CASSYILGDTQYF. The CDR3 DNA is TGTGCCAGCAGTTACATTCTTGGGGATACGCAGTATTTT.

The chain employs TRBV6-1 and TRBJ2-5; D uncertain. V lost 0 bases to trimming and J lost 5 bases, with 4 bases between them. The length of the CDR3 is 12 residues. CDR1 is MNHNS and CDR2 is SASEGT in the germline V gene. The CDR3 region has the DNA TGTGCCAGCAGTGAAGCCTGGGAGACCCAGTACTTC. Translating it yields CASSEAWETQYF.

V usage is TRBV6-5 and J usage is TRBJ1-2; the D gene is possibly TRBD1 (6 bases). Trimming removed 2 bases from V and 2 bases from J, with 12 bases in between. CDR3 size: 15 residues. The germline CDR1 and CDR2 sequences are MNHEY and SVGAGI. CDR3 coding DNA: TGTGCCAGCAGTTACCACTGGACAGACAACTATGGCTACACCTTC. This encodes CASSYHWTDNYGYTF.

This rearrangement joins TRBV5-1 to TRBJ1-4, with D uncertain. V gave up 4 bases and J gave up 7 bases, with 17 bases separating them. Germline CDR1 reads SGHRS; CDR2 reads YFSETQ. The CDR3 runs to 15 residues. The CDR3 DNA is TGCGCCAGCAGCCCCCTTGCCCCACCCACTGAAAAACTGTTTTTT. It translates to CASSPLAPPTEKLFF.

The chain couples TRBV30 to TRBJ1-6; D remains unclear. The V gene lost 2 bases and the J gene lost 9 bases, with 11 bases spanning the gap. This CDR3 comprises 13 residues. CDR1 and CDR2 (germline): GTSNPN, SVGIG (reference sequence). The CDR3 sequence: CAWSLGDRSPLHF. DNA of the CDR3: TGTGCCTGGAGTCTCGGGGATCGTTCACCCCTCCACTTT.

V is TRBV10-3 and J is TRBJ1-1; D not resolved. Germline CDR1 and CDR2: ENHRY and SYGVKD. The length of the CDR3 is 13 residues. Trimming stripped 0 bases from V and 3 bases from J, with 5 bases between. In DNA form, the CDR3 reads TGTGCCATCAGTGAGTCGCAATACACTGAAGCTTTCTTT. Translation: CAISESQYTEAFF.

The V gene is TRBV7-8, the J gene TRBJ1-5; 9 bases match TRBD1. The CDR3 length is 14 residues. Germline-derived CDR1 and CDR2 are SGHVS and FQNEAQ. The CDR3 DNA is TGTGGTACATGGGACAGGGCCCCCAATCAGCCCCAGCATTTT. As protein: CGTWDRAPNQPQHF.

The chain is built from TRBV7-8 and TRBJ1-5; TRBD1 matches 9 bases. The CDR3 runs 14 residues. Germline V gene sequence: CDR1 SGHVS, CDR2 FQNEAQ. Trimming took 5 bases from V and 2 from J; bases not matched to a gene: 1. CDR3 sequence reads: CASSRTGGNQPQHF. DNA of the CDR3: TGTGCCAGCAGCCGGACAGGGGGCAATCAGCCCCAGCATTTT.

This sequence joins TRBV9 and TRBJ2-7; no definite D call. In germline, CDR1 is SGDLS, CDR2 YYNGEE. This CDR3 is built from 14 residues. V dropped 3 bases and J dropped 0 bases, with 10 bases sitting between them. The CDR3 reads CASSASLGSYEQYF. The CDR3 DNA is TGTGCCAGCAGCGCCAGCTTAGGCTCCTACGAGCAGTACTTC.

This chain joins TRBV5-1 and TRBJ2-6; D is possibly TRBD2 (5 bases). Germline V lookup: CDR1 SGHRS, CDR2 YFSETQ. Trimming took off 1 base at V and 3 bases at J, with 17 bases between the two ends. The CDR3 contains 18 residues. The chain's CDR3 is CASSLTLRGPLGANVLTF. CDR3 coding DNA: TGCGCCAGCAGCTTGACCCTAAGAGGGCCACTTGGGGCCAACGTCCTGACTTTC.

The rearrangement joins TRBV30 to TRBJ1-1, with unresolved D. CDR1 and CDR2 (germline): GTSNPN, SVGIG (reference sequence). Trimming removed 2 bases at V and 0 bases at J, with 7 bases between. CDR3 length: 13 amino acids. For the CDR3, the DNA is TGTGCCTGGAGTTTCCAGGTGAACACTGAAGCTTTCTTT. It codes for CAWSFQVNTEAFF.

This clone was seen a few times. This sequence joins TRBV19 and TRBJ2-2; 8 nucleotides line up with TRBD1. Germline CDR1 LNHDA, CDR2 SQIVND (reference sequence). V was pared by 6 bases and J by 3 bases, with 3 bases of the junction left unmatched. This CDR3 is 14 amino acids long. The CDR3 DNA follows: TGTGCCAGTAGGCTACAGGGGGACACCGGGGAGCTGTTTTTT. Translation gives CASRLQGDTGELFF.

DNA of the CDR3: TGTGCCAGCAGCCCACTAGCGGGAGCCAACCCCTACGAGCAGTACTTC. Translation gives CASSPLAGANPYEQYF. The chain combines TRBV4-2 with TRBJ2-5, with 11 bases lining up with TRBD2. The J call may be mistaken, given a closer DNA end match to TRBJ2-7. Germline CDR1 reads LGHNA; CDR2 reads YNFKEQ. The CDR3 has 16 amino acids.

The chain is built from TRBV5-4 and TRBJ1-1; 7 bases line up with TRBD1. The CDR3 length is 14 residues. Trimming cost V 0 bases and J 5 bases; bases outside gene matches: 4. Germline V gives CDR1 SGHNT, CDR2 YYREEE (reference sequence). For the CDR3, the DNA is TGTGCCAGCAGCTTGGGGGACAGAGGGACTGAAGCTTTCTTT. Its translation: CASSLGDRGTEAFF. Full variable domain (rest looked up from reference TRBV5-4 and TRBJ1-1): ETGVTQSPTHLIKTRGQQVTLRCSSQSGHNTVSWYQQALGQGPQFIFQYYREEENGRGNFPPRFSGLQFPNYSSELNVNALELDDSALYLCASSLGDRGTEAFFGQGTRLTVV.

This chain connects TRBV7-2 to TRBJ2-5; 7 bases match TRBD2. The CDR3 loop spans 15 amino acids. Germline V gives CDR1 SGHTA, CDR2 FQGNSA. J lost 5 bases, V lost 5 bases, and 11 bases had no gene match. CDR3: CASSPSGGTWETQYF. The CDR3 DNA sequence: TGTGCCAGCAGCCCGTCGGGAGGAACTTGGGAGACCCAGTACTTC.

This chain uses TRBV11-2 with TRBJ2-3; TRBD2 matches 14 bases. Looked up from germline, CDR1 is SGHAT and CDR2 is FQNNGV. With V trimmed by 3 bases and J by 3 bases, 11 bases remained unmatched. The CDR3 runs to 19 residues. Here the CDR3 reads CASSFNGLAGGLGTDTQYF. For the CDR3, the DNA is TGTGCCAGCAGCTTCAATGGACTAGCGGGAGGTTTAGGAACAGATACGCAGTATTTT.

The J gene is TRBJ1-3, the V gene TRBV5-1; no reliable D call. This CDR3 has 13 residues. Looked up from germline, CDR1 is SGHRS and CDR2 is YFSETQ. V dropped 5 bases and J dropped 0 bases, with 6 bases sitting between them. The CDR3 sequence is CASRDHSGNTIYF. DNA for the CDR3: TGCGCCAGCAGAGACCACTCTGGAAACACCATATATTTT.

This clone showed up just once. The chain combines TRBV7-9 with TRBJ2-2, with 10 bases aligning to TRBD1. CDR1 SEHNR and CDR2 FQNEAQ come from the germline V gene (reference sequence). The CDR3 is 16 residues long. J gave up 5 bases and V 4 bases, and 7 bases lay outside the gene matches. DNA of the CDR3: TGTGCCAGCAGCTCTGTCCGGGACAGGGGAACCGGGGAGCTGTTTTTT. Translated: CASSSVRDRGTGELFF.

This chain uses TRBV15 with TRBJ1-5; D perhaps matches TRBD1 (5 bases). The CDR3 is 14 amino acids. Germline V gives CDR1 LNHNV, CDR2 YYDKDF (reference sequence). Trimming took off 0 bases at V and 5 bases at J, with 8 bases between the two ends. CDR3 in DNA: TGTGCCACCAGCAGAGACAGGGCGGATCAGCCCCAGCATTTT. This sequence encodes CATSRDRADQPQHF.

The chain employs TRBV30 and TRBJ2-7, with TRBD1 identical over 9 bases. CDR3 length: 13 residues. The trim removed 8 bases at V and 4 bases at J, leaving 9 bases unmatched. From germline, CDR1 is GTSNPN and CDR2 SVGIG (reference sequence). Here the CDR3 reads CASSGTGLYEQYF. The CDR3 nucleotides read TGTGCCAGTTCCGGGACAGGGTTATACGAGCAGTACTTC.

This chain links TRBV5-4 with TRBJ1-2, with 8 positions matching TRBD1. Trimming at V came to 1 base and at J to 0 bases, leaving 8 bases not matched to a gene. The CDR3 covers 17 residues. The germline V gene encodes CDR1 SGHNT and CDR2 YYREEE (reference sequence). In DNA, the CDR3 is TGTGCCAGCAGCTTGTTAGGACAGGGATACTCTAACTATGGCTACACCTTC. Protein sequence: CASSLLGQGYSNYGYTF. Full variable domain (missing parts from reference TRBV5-4 and TRBJ1-2): ETGVTQSPTHLIKTRGQQVTLRCSSQSGHNTVSWYQQALGQGPQFIFQYYREEENGRGNFPPRFSGLQFPNYSSELNVNALELDDSALYLCASSLLGQGYSNYGYTFGSGTRLTVV.

This rearrangement joins TRBV18 to TRBJ1-1, with D uncertain. The CDR3 has 14 residues. Germline V CDR1 and CDR2: KGHSH, LQKENI. V shed 2 bases and J shed 0 bases, with 7 bases lying between them. CDR3: CASSPSLMNTEAFF. DNA of the CDR3: TGTGCCAGCTCACCAAGTCTCATGAACACTGAAGCTTTCTTT.

The V gene is TRBV11-1, the J gene TRBJ2-7, with TRBD1 as a possible D gene (6 bases). Germline values: CDR1 SGHAT, CDR2 FQDESV (reference sequence). This CDR3 comprises 13 residues. V was clipped by 1 base and J by 5 bases, with 9 bases between them. In DNA, the CDR3 is TGTGCCAGCAGCTTAGACAGGGTCAACGAGCAGTACTTC. This gives the protein CASSLDRVNEQYF.

The chain employs TRBV9 and TRBJ2-7, with a weak D call TRBD2 (5 bases). Germline V gives CDR1 SGDLS, CDR2 YYNGEE. The CDR3 length is 13 residues. The V end was cut by 4 bases, the J end by 7 bases, with 15 bases between. CDR3 protein: CASSTGLLGEQYF. CDR3 nucleotides: TGTGCCAGCAGCACCGGACTTCTCGGGGAGCAGTACTTC.

The chain links TRBV19 to TRBJ2-1; TRBD1 is a possible D gene (5 bases). The CDR3 covers 15 residues. The germline CDR1 and CDR2 sequences are LNHDA and SQIVND (reference sequence). Trimming cost V 7 bases and J 4 bases, with 17 bases left between them. CDR3 nucleotide sequence: TGTGCCAGTATAGAGAAGGGGAAGCCTTACAATGAGCAGTTCTTC. Translated: CASIEKGKPYNEQFF. Combining the CDR3 with reference TRBV19 and TRBJ2-1 gives the whole variable domain DGGITQSPKYLFRKEGQNVTLSCEQNLNHDAMYWYRQDPGQGLRLIYYSQIVNDFQKGDIAEGYSVSREKKESFPLTVTSAQKNPTAFYLCASIEKGKPYNEQFFGPGTRLTVL.

This clone was seen more than once but under ten times. J is TRBJ2-7 and V is TRBV10-3; the match to TRBD1 covers 8 bases. Germline CDR1 reads ENHRY; CDR2 reads SYGVKD. With 5 bases clipped from V and 5 bases from J, the junction kept 5 bases outside the gene matches. The CDR3 is 13 residues long. The CDR3 reads CAISPDRGDEQYF. The CDR3 DNA sequence: TGTGCCATCAGTCCTGACAGGGGCGACGAGCAGTACTTC.

The chain joins TRBV18 to TRBJ1-2, with D tentatively TRBD1 (6 bases). This CDR3 comprises 14 residues. Trimming removed 0 bases from V and 6 bases from J, with 11 bases in between. Germline values: CDR1 KGHSH, CDR2 LQKENI. CDR3 sequence: CASSPPNRANGYTF. CDR3 sequence (DNA): TGTGCCAGCTCACCACCAAACAGGGCTAATGGCTACACCTTC. Looking up the rest from reference TRBV18 and TRBJ1-2 gives the full variable domain: NAGVMQNPRHLVRRRGQEARLRCSPMKGHSHVYWYRQLPEEGLKFMVYLQKENIIDESGMPKERFSAEFPKEGPSILRIQQVVRGDSAAYFCASSPPNRANGYTFGSGTRLTVV.